These 24 T cell receptor beta chains came from one sample sequenced in a study of T cell responses to AZD1222 COVID-19 vaccine. Measured with immunoSEQ multiplex PCR; TCRdb has only the in-frame clones, and not every one. Of about 90,000 clones listed, about 90% are singletons. Sequenced here: peripheral blood, sampled on day 0 of MenACWY control vaccination. The receptors originated from an adult in good health.

The rearrangement joins TRBV7-3 to TRBJ2-5; weak D call: TRBD2 (5 bases). The CDR3 covers 15 residues. Trimming shortened V by 1 base and J by 0 bases, and 9 bases separated the two germline ends. Germline values: CDR1 SGHTA, CDR2 FQGTGA. The DNA for the CDR3 is TGTGCCAGCAGCTTAAGCGGGCAGTACCAAGAGACCCAGTACTTC. Residues: CASSLSGQYQETQYF.

The rearrangement joins TRBV6-1 to TRBJ1-1; D unclear. Germline loops: CDR1 MNHNS, CDR2 SASEGT. CDR3 length equals 15 residues. The V end lost 1 base, the J end lost 6 bases, and 15 bases lay between the germline ends. CDR3 DNA sequence: TGTGCCAGCAGTGAAGAAGGGTCGTGGAGGCCTGAAGCTTTCTTT. Protein sequence: CASSEEGSWRPEAFF.

Details on this clone: This sample includes further DNA sequences coding for the same CDR3. V gene TRBV18 combines with J gene TRBJ2-7; the D gene is possibly TRBD1 (6 bases). This CDR3 is 14 amino acids long. Germline V lookup: CDR1 KGHSH, CDR2 LQKENI. V was cut by 3 bases and J by 0 bases, with 9 bases left in between. The CDR3 region has the DNA TGTGCCAGCTCACCTGACAGGAGCTCCTACGAGCAGTACTTC. This codes for CASSPDRSSYEQYF.

This rearrangement joins TRBV6-5 to TRBJ1-1; D uncertain. The CDR3 has 13 amino acids. V lost 2 bases, J lost 7 bases, and 11 bases lay in between. The germline gives CDR1 MNHEY, CDR2 SVGAGI. The CDR3 bases are TGTGCCAGCAGTTACAGAGTCTCCCATGAAGCTTTCTTT. It specifies CASSYRVSHEAFF.

The genes are TRBV6-5 and TRBJ2-7; D is uncertain. Germline values: CDR1 MNHEY, CDR2 SVGAGI. The CDR3 has 16 amino acids. The V end lost 2 bases, the J end lost 0 bases, and 14 bases lay between the germline ends. The chain's CDR3 is CASSYEVVRNSYEQYF. CDR3 DNA: TGTGCCAGCAGTTACGAGGTGGTTCGGAACTCCTACGAGCAGTACTTC.

The J gene is TRBJ1-1, the V gene TRBV6-6; D may be TRBD1 (5 bases). The V and J ends lost 0 bases and 4 bases respectively, with 9 bases between them. The germline V gene has CDR1 MNHNY and CDR2 SVGAGI (reference sequence). The CDR3 length is 14 residues. The CDR3: CASSYSNRGTEAFF. DNA for the CDR3: TGTGCCAGCAGTTACTCGAATAGGGGCACTGAAGCTTTCTTT.

This chain connects TRBV29-1 to TRBJ1-1; D is ambiguous. The CDR3 totals 12 residues. Germline V gene lookup returns CDR1 SQVTM and CDR2 ANQGSEA. V lost 6 bases to trimming and J lost 1 base, with 9 bases between them. The CDR3 region is CSVAGQNTEAFF. The CDR3, as DNA: TGCAGCGTCGCAGGCCAGAACACTGAAGCTTTCTTT.

The V gene is TRBV11-2, the J gene TRBJ2-7; D call uncertain. Germline assignment: CDR1 SGHAT and CDR2 FQNNGV. The V and J ends lost 3 bases and 3 bases respectively, with 9 bases between them. CDR3 length: 13 amino acids. Written as DNA, the CDR3 is TGTGCCAGCAGCTTCCCGGATGTCTACGAGCAGTACTTC. Encoded protein: CASSFPDVYEQYF.

The chain couples TRBV7-3 to TRBJ2-7, with TRBD2 matching 8 bases. In germline, CDR1 is SGHTA, CDR2 FQGTGA. The length of the CDR3 is 15 residues. The J segment lost 6 bases and the V segment lost 1 base, leaving 8 bases of the junction unmatched. CDR3 DNA sequence: TGTGCCAGCAGCTTAAAAGGAGCGGGAGAGGGCGAGCAGTACTTC. Translated: CASSLKGAGEGEQYF.

The V call is TRBV2, the J call TRBJ2-1; no clear D gene. Germline CDR1 reads SNHLY; CDR2 reads FYNNEI. The CDR3 sequence is 13 residues long. Trimming removed 6 bases from V and 0 bases from J, with 6 bases in between. Here the CDR3 DNA reads TGTGCCAGCAGGGAGAGCTCCTACAATGAGCAGTTCTTC. It encodes CASRESSYNEQFF. Based on the CDR3 plus reference TRBV2 and TRBJ2-1, the full variable domain is EPEVTQTPSHQVTQMGQEVILRCVPISNHLYFYWYRQILGQKVEFLVSFYNNEISEKSEIFDDQFSVERPDGSNFTLKIRSTKLEDSAMYFCASRESSYNEQFFGPGTRLTVL.

The CDR3 here is CASTGGVYTEAFF. The CDR3 region has the DNA TGTGCCAGCACTGGTGGGGTTTACACTGAAGCTTTCTTT. The chain is built from TRBV11-2 and TRBJ1-1; no definite D call. V lost 7 bases and J 3 bases, leaving 12 bases between the germline ends. The CDR3 has 13 amino acids. CDR1 and CDR2 (germline): SGHAT, FQNNGV.

V is TRBV19 and J is TRBJ1-2, with no clear D. The germline gives CDR1 LNHDA, CDR2 SQIVND (reference sequence). Deletions cut 6 bases from V and 8 bases from J, with 16 bases between. The CDR3 is 13 residues long. CDR3 sequence: CASRLDGAGGYTF. The CDR3 DNA is TGTGCCAGTAGGTTGGACGGAGCTGGGGGCTACACCTTC.

The chain links TRBV5-4 to TRBJ2-7; D not resolved. CDR3 length: 15 residues. Trimming took 0 bases from V and 0 from J, leaving 10 bases between them. The germline CDR1 and CDR2 sequences are SGHNT and YYREEE (reference sequence). For the CDR3, the DNA is TGTGCCAGCAGCTTGGCAGGCCTGAGCTCCTACGAGCAGTACTTC. It translates to CASSLAGLSSYEQYF.

The chain has TRBV18 and TRBJ1-5; TRBD1 aligns across 7 bases. The CDR3 is 13 amino acids. The trim removed 2 bases at V and 7 bases at J, leaving 2 bases unmatched. CDR1 and CDR2 from the germline V gene are KGHSH and LQKENI. CDR3 loop: CASSPTGDQPQHF. The CDR3 nucleotides are TGTGCCAGCTCACCAACAGGGGACCAGCCCCAGCATTTT.

CDR3 residues: CAGGGQGSHTGELFF. The DNA of the CDR3 is TGTGCCGGAGGGGGACAGGGGAGCCACACCGGGGAGCTGTTTTTT. The chain joins TRBV19 to TRBJ2-2; 10 nucleotides align to TRBD1. Trimming cost V 11 bases and J 3 bases; bases outside gene matches: 9. The CDR3 extends over 15 amino acids. From germline, CDR1 is LNHDA and CDR2 SQIVND (reference sequence).

The rearrangement links TRBV10-3 to TRBJ2-3, with 7 positions matching TRBD1. Germline CDR1 ENHRY, CDR2 SYGVKD. V dropped 5 bases and J dropped 3; count of bases not matched to a gene: 8. The CDR3 extends over 15 amino acids. The CDR3 region has the DNA TGTGCCATCAGTAGTAGCACAGGGGATACAGATACGCAGTATTTT. Translated, it gives CAISSSTGDTDTQYF.

J is TRBJ2-3 and V is TRBV2; 9 bases are a match to TRBD1. CDR1 is SNHLY and CDR2 is FYNNEI in the germline V gene. V gave up 6 bases and J gave up 0 bases; unmatched junction bases: 7. The CDR3 loop spans 16 amino acids. In DNA form, the CDR3 reads TGTGCCAGCAGGAGGGACAGGGATTTTAGCACAGATACGCAGTATTTT. It translates to CASRRDRDFSTDTQYF.

This chain connects TRBV28 to TRBJ2-2, with TRBD2 identical over 7 bases. The CDR3 has 15 residues. J was trimmed by 6 bases and V by 3 bases; bases with no gene match: 7. Germline V gene data show CDR1 as MDHEN and CDR2 as SYDVKM. The CDR3 spells CASSFGDYGAGELFF. In DNA, the CDR3 is TGTGCCAGCAGTTTTGGGGACTATGGGGCCGGGGAGCTGTTTTTT.

Only one count was recorded for this clone. This chain joins TRBV28 and TRBJ1-2; D gene ambiguous. V lost 5 bases, J lost 6 bases, and 13 bases lay in between. CDR3 length: 13 amino acids. From germline, CDR1 is MDHEN and CDR2 SYDVKM. In DNA form, the CDR3 reads TGTGCCAGCAGTCCCCCCCGGGCCGATGGCTACACCTTC. The encoded protein is CASSPPRADGYTF.

This clone was observed a single time. The chain carries TRBV19 and TRBJ1-1; 7 bases are a match to TRBD1. Losses at the gene ends were 3 bases for V and 1 base for J; bases not matched to a gene: 2. Germline CDR1 and CDR2: LNHDA and SQIVND (reference sequence). There are 14 residues in the CDR3. Here the CDR3 DNA reads TGTGCCAGTAGTATCAGACAGGGGAACACTGAAGCTTTCTTT. Amino acids: CASSIRQGNTEAFF.

The V gene is TRBV18, the J gene TRBJ1-1, with 9 bases lining up with TRBD1. The germline V gene encodes CDR1 KGHSH and CDR2 LQKENI. The CDR3 contains 15 residues. J lost 4 bases, V lost 2 bases, and 5 bases had no gene match. The CDR3 region is CASSPGTGIGTEAFF. The CDR3 DNA sequence: TGTGCCAGCTCACCAGGGACAGGGATTGGCACTGAAGCTTTCTTT.

J is TRBJ2-3 and V is TRBV5-1; 7 bases map to TRBD1. V lost 1 base, J lost 1 base, and 3 bases stayed unmatched. The CDR3 sequence is 15 residues long. CDR1 and CDR2 from the germline V gene are SGHRS and YFSETQ. In DNA form, the CDR3 reads TGCGCCAGCAGCTTGAGGGGGCTTGGCACAGATACGCAGTATTTT. This gives the protein CASSLRGLGTDTQYF.

The V and J genes are TRBV6-2 or TRBV6-3 and TRBJ2-5, with a possible D match to TRBD1 (5 bases). Trimming shortened V by 0 bases and J by 1 base, and 9 bases separated the two germline ends. The V gene's germline CDR1 is MNHEY and CDR2 SVGEGT. The CDR3 consists of 15 residues. In DNA form, the CDR3 reads TGTGCCAGCAGTTACTCGATGACAGCCCAAGAGACCCAGTACTTC. It encodes CASSYSMTAQETQYF.

The chain uses TRBV19 and TRBJ1-3; no reliable D call. Trimming removed 0 bases at V and 0 bases at J, with 9 bases between. The CDR3 is 16 amino acids. The germline V gene encodes CDR1 LNHDA and CDR2 SQIVND (reference sequence). Written as DNA, the CDR3 is TGTGCCAGTAGTATAGAAGGACCAATCTCTGGAAACACCATATATTTT. Translation: CASSIEGPISGNTIYF.